This T cell receptor beta chain was obtained from a study of blood T cell repertoires in COVID-19. Overall study: Samples of COVID-19 (acute and convalescent) were obtained from the United States, Italy and Spain. Sample material is recorded as cDNA or gDNA derived from T cells, B-cell-depleted T cells, or PBMCs.

Study processing details: Reference gene primer amplification gave estimated nucleated cell counts. Assay used: immunoSEQ multiplex PCR; TCRdb lists only in-frame clones, some missing. From that table come the V and J calls and clone size; the DNA was used to work out D and trimming. Here the sample spans about 130,000 clones, about 89% being singletons. During active infection, Seattle patients enrolled and were then monitored through disease. The V end lost 5 bases, the J end lost 3 bases, and 19 bases lay between the germline ends. In germline, CDR1 is MDHEN, CDR2 SYDVKM. CDR3 length: 16 amino acids.

This receptor was taken from a woman in her 70s with COVID-19, enrolled during active disease. This chain uses TRBV28 with TRBJ1-1, with a possible D match to TRBD1 (6 bases). The sequencing sample was made of peripheral blood. CDR3 nucleotide sequence: TGTGCCAGCAGTATTTACGGTGCAGGGGACGACACTGAAGCTTTCTTT. It yields the protein CASSIYGAGDDTEAFF.